The 6 T cell receptor beta chains presented below share a single source sample, sequenced in a study of early stage breast cancer tumors. Measured with immunoSEQ multiplex PCR; TCRdb has only the in-frame clones, and not every one. This table holds some 28,000 clones, less than 75% found once. The sample was breast tumor tissue. These receptors were collected from a person between 50 and 60 years old with breast cancer.

Only a few counts were recorded for this clone. V and J are TRBV6-1 and TRBJ2-2; D is unresolved. The length of the CDR3 is 13 residues. In germline, CDR1 is MNHNS, CDR2 SASEGT. V was cut by 2 bases and J by 6 bases, with 7 bases left in between. CDR3 in DNA: TGTGCCAGCAGTGAATTGGTAGCCGGGGAGCTGTTTTTT. Protein sequence: CASSELVAGELFF.

This clone was counted a few times. The genes are TRBV28 and TRBJ1-5; D is possibly TRBD1 (5 bases). Trimming removed 2 bases from V and 5 bases from J, with 16 bases in between. CDR1 is MDHEN, CDR2 SYDVKM, per germline. CDR3 length: 16 residues. CDR3 bases: TGTGCCAGCAGTTTACGGGGGGTTCTAGGGGATCAGCCCCAGCATTTT. Translated, it gives CASSLRGVLGDQPQHF.

The chain joins TRBV5-6 to TRBJ2-7; D is unclear. Germline loops: CDR1 SGHDT, CDR2 YYEEEE. Trimming removed 2 bases from V and 0 bases from J, with 9 bases in between. This CDR3 has 14 amino acids. The CDR3 region has the DNA TGTGCCAGCAGCTTTAGCATAAGCTCCTACGAGCAGTACTTC. Its protein product is CASSFSISSYEQYF.

V and J are TRBV5-4 and TRBJ1-3; 7 positions match TRBD1. CDR3 size: 18 residues. V lost 4 bases and J lost 2; bases outside the gene matches: 15. Germline CDR1 reads SGHNT; CDR2 reads YYREEE (reference sequence). The DNA of the CDR3 is TGTGCCAGCAGCCCCCGGACCCCAGGGGGTAGTCCTGGAAACACCATATATTTT. Its protein product is CASSPRTPGGSPGNTIYF.

The chain employs TRBV10-3 and TRBJ2-7; D may be TRBD2 (6 bases). This CDR3 contains 15 residues. Germline V gene lookup returns CDR1 ENHRY and CDR2 SYGVKD. Trimming removed 8 bases from V and 3 bases from J, with 20 bases in between. DNA for the CDR3: TGTGCCATCGGGGACTTGGGGAATCGGGGCTACGAGCAGTACTTC. This encodes CAIGDLGNRGYEQYF.

This clone was detected only once. This chain joins TRBV4-3 and TRBJ2-5; 9 bases align to TRBD1. The CDR3 covers 15 residues. The V gene end was trimmed by 3 bases and the J gene end by 2 bases; junction bases not matched to a gene: 4. Germline CDR1 and CDR2: LGHNA and YSLEER. This CDR3 reads CASSHGTGRQETQYF. Here the CDR3 DNA reads TGCGCCAGCAGCCATGGGACAGGGAGACAAGAGACCCAGTACTTC.